This TCR beta chain was sequenced in a study of blood T cell repertoires in COVID-19. Study at large: The United States, Italy and Spain supplied acute and convalescent COVID-19 samples.

The J segment lost 3 bases and the V segment lost 8 bases, leaving 10 bases of the junction unmatched. The CDR3 is 16 residues long. Germline V gene lookup returns CDR1 SNHLY and CDR2 FYNNEI. The method was immunoSEQ multiplex PCR; TCRdb's version includes in-frame clones alone and lacks a portion of them. The table lists 20,000 to 25,000 clones, more than 85% of them singletons. The rearrangement joins TRBV2 to TRBJ1-5, with 10 bases identical to TRBD1. The sequence was obtained from a man between 65 and 85 years old with active COVID-19. The specimen was peripheral blood. The CDR3 spells CASGPRDRGSNQPQHF. Written as DNA, the CDR3 is TGTGCCAGCGGCCCCCGGGACAGGGGCTCCAATCAGCCCCAGCATTTT.